This T cell receptor beta chain was sequenced in a study of blood T cell repertoires in COVID-19. Study as a whole: From T cells, B-cell-depleted T cells, or PBMCs came the material, which was cDNA or gDNA.

V lost 4 bases to trimming and J lost 4 bases, with 17 bases between them. The germline CDR1 and CDR2 sequences are SGHNT and YYREEE (reference sequence). This CDR3 contains 15 residues. As processed by the authors: Estimation of nucleated cell counts was performed using reference gene primer amplification. Here immunoSEQ multiplex PCR was the method, and the copy in TCRdb shows in-frame clones only, minus some. For V, J and clone size, that table is used; D and trimming come from the DNA. The data contain tens of thousands of clones, 85% to 90% of them singletons. Sequenced input: peripheral blood. The chain has TRBV5-4 and TRBJ1-2; D is uncertain. The sequence came from a human donor in a cohort sampled during active COVID-19. CDR3 region: CASSPPGVIFYGYTF. CDR3 bases: TGTGCCAGCAGCCCTCCAGGCGTGATATTCTATGGCTACACCTTC.